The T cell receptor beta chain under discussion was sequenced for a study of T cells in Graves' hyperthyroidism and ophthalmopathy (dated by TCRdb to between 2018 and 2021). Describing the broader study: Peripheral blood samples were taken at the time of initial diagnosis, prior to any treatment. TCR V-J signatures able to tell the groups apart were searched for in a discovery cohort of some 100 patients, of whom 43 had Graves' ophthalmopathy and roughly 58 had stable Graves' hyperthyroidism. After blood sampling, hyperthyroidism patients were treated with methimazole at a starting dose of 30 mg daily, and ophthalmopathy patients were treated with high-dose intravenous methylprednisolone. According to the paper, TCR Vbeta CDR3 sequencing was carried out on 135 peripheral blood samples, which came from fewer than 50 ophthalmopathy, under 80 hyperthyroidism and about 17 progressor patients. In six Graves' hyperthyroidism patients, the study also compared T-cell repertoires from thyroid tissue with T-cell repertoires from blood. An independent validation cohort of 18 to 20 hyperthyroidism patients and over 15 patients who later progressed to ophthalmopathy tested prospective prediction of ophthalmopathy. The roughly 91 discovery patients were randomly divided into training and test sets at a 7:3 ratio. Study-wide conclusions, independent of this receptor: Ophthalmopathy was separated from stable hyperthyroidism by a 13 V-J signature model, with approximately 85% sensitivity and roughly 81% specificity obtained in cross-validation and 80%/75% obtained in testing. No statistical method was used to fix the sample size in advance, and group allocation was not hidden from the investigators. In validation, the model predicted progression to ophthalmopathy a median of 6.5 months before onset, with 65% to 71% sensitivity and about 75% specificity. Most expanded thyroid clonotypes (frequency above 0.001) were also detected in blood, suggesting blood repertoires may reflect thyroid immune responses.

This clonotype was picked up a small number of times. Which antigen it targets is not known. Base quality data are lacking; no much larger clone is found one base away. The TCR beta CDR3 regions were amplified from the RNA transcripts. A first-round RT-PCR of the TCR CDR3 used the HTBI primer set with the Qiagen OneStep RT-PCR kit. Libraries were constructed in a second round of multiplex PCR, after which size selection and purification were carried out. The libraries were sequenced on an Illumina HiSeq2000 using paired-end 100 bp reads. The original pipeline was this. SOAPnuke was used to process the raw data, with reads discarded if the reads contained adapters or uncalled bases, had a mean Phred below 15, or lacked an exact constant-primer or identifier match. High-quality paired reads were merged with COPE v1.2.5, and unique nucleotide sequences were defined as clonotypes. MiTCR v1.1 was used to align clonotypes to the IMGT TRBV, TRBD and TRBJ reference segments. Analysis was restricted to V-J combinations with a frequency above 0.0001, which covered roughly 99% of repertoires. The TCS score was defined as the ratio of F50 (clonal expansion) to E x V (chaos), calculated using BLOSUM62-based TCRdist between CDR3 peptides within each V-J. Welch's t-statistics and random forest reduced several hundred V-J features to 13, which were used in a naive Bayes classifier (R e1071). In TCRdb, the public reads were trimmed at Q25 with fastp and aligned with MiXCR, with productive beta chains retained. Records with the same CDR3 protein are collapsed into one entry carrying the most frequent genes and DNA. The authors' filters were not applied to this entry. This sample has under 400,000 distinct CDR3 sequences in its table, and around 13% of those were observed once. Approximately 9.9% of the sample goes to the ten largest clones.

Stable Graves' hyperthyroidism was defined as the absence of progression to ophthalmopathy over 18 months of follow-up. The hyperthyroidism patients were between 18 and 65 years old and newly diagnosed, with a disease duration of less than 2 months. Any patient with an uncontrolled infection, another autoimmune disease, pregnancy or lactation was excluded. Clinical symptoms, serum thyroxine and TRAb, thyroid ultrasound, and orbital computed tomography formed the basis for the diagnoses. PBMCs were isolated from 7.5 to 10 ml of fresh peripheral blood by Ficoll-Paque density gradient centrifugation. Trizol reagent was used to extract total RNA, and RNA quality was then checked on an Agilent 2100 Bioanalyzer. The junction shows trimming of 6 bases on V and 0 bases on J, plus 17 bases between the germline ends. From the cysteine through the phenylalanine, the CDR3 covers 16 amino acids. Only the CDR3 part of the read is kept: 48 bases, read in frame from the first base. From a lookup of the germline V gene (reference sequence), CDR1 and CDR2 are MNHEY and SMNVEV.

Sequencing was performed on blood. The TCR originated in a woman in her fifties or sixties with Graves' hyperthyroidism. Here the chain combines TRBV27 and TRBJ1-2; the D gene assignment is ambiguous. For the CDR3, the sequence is CASSLGPPTSNYGYTF. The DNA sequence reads TGTGCCAGCAGCCTCGGACCTCCGACGTCTAACTATGGCTACACCTTC.